This is a list of T cell receptor beta chains from one sample in a study of T-cell reconstitution after alpha-beta-depleted transplantation in children. TCRdb called the PCR reads again in MiXCR, with one record for every CDR3 protein. Found here are a few hundred thousand distinct CDR3 sequences, 25% to 30% of them singletons; the top ten hold about 35%. The sequenced sample was PBMCs, obtained before TCRalphabeta/CD19-depleted stem cell transplant. All receptors come from a boy younger than two with Wiskott-Aldrich syndrome, due to receive a stem cell transplant. The conserved cysteine and the conserved F or W are not part of the CDR3 here. Fields, in order: J gene, V gene, clone size, CDR3 protein. A row's size may be missing; if present it is once, few, many or a size class.

J: TRBJ2-7; V: TRBV6-2/TRBV6-3; size: few; CDR3: ASSHFRDRYSYEQY
J: TRBJ2-5; V: TRBV20-1; size: few; CDR3: SGKGGTETQY
J: TRBJ2-4; V: TRBV4-1; size: .; CDR3: ASSLPGRASAKNIQY
J: TRBJ2-7; V: TRBV5-1; size: once; CDR3: ASSLFRDRDTTEQY
J: TRBJ2-3; V: TRBV29-1; size: .; CDR3: SVTGFSGRARGTDTQY
J: TRBJ2-3; V: TRBV6-5; size: .; CDR3: ASSYEITGGADTQY
J: TRBJ2-1; V: TRBV4-2; size: .; CDR3: ASSQVGARASNEQF
J: TRBJ2-7; V: TRBV20-1; size: .; CDR3: SVPTSGSREQY
J: TRBJ2-7; V: TRBV29-1; size: few; CDR3: SVEEGDYEQY
J: TRBJ2-5; V: TRBV20-1; size: few; CDR3: SASPGGLLETQY
J: TRBJ2-5; V: TRBV5-1; size: .; CDR3: ASSFPLTGEFQETQY
J: TRBJ1-3; V: TRBV12-3/TRBV12-4; size: few; CDR3: ASRPGRDPGTGNTIY
J: TRBJ2-1; V: TRBV5-1; size: .; CDR3: ASSLGLAGVGSKF
J: TRBJ1-5; V: TRBV19; size: .; CDR3: ASSLSGTANQPQH
J: TRBJ1-5; V: TRBV20-1; size: .; CDR3: SASRQDSNQPQH
J: TRBJ2-7; V: TRBV12-3/TRBV12-4; size: few; CDR3: ASSLYGPGSYEQY
J: TRBJ2-7; V: TRBV7-2; size: .; CDR3: ASSQRGGPYEQY
J: TRBJ2-3; V: TRBV20-1; size: .; CDR3: SARDGTSGGTDTQY